This T cell receptor beta chain was observed in a study of shared clonotypes between healthy human individuals. Sequenced by immunoSEQ multiplex PCR; TCRdb stores in-frame clones only, minus some. The sample lists some 2 million clones, about 95% occurring once. Terminally differentiated effector memory CD45RA+ cells were excluded by CCR7 positive selection of CD45RO-negative cells. This clone has only one observation. Other nucleotide sequences in the sample specify the same CDR3. From germline, CDR1 is MNHEY and CDR2 SMNVEV (reference sequence). The CDR3 spans 13 residues. Trimming shortened V by 3 bases and J by 7 bases, and 10 bases separated the two germline ends.

The specimen sequenced was naive CD8+ T cells sorted from blood. The chain couples TRBV27 to TRBJ2-1; D possibly corresponds to TRBD2 (6 bases). This clonotype was sampled from a young man in good health. CDR3 in DNA: TGTGCCAGCAGTTTGGAGGGGAGGAATGAGCAGTTCTTC. It translates to CASSLEGRNEQFF.